This T cell receptor beta chain was recovered during a study of identical twins. Points from the study as a whole: Conclusions were drawn cross-sectionally by statistical analysis, without following the same donors.

Comments on this clonotype: Its specificity is not known.

In TCRdb, the 5' RACE reads were re-called with MiXCR into one record per CDR3 protein. The data hold about 210,000 distinct CDR3 sequences, with less than 9.5% observed a single time. The CDR3 spans 14 residues. V lost 6 bases, J lost 7 bases, and 19 bases lay in between. Germline CDR1 is DFQATT and CDR2 is SNEGSKA (reference sequence). Source material: memory (CD45RO+) T cells sorted from blood. This TCR was sampled from a woman in her late teens or twenties in good health. The chain recombines TRBV20-1 with TRBJ2-1; maybe TRBD2 (6 bases). CDR3 nucleotide sequence: TGCAGTGCAAATAGCAGGAGGGCCTTTAATGAGCAGTTCTTC. It translates to CSANSRRAFNEQFF.